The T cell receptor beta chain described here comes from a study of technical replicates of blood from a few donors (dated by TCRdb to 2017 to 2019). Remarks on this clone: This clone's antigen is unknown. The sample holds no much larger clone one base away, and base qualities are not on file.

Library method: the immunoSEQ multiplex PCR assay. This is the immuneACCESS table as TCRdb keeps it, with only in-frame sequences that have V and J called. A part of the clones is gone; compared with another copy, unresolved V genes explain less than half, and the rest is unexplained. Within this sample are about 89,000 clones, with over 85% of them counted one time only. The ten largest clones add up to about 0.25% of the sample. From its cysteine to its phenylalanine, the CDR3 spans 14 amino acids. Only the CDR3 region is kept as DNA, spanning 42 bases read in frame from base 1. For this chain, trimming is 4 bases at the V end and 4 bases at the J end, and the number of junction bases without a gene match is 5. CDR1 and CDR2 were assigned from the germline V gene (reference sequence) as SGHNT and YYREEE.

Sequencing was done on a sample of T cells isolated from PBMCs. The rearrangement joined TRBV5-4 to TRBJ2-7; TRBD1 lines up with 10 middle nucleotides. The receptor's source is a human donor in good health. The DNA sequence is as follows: TGTGCCAGCAGCCCCCGGGACAGGGGTTACGAGCAGTACTTC. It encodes CASSPRDRGYEQYF.